These 12 T cell receptor beta chains originate from one sample sequenced in a study of blood T cell repertoires in COVID-19 (dated by TCRdb to the early 2020s). The library came from the immunoSEQ multiplex PCR assay. TCRdb carries this immuneACCESS record with in-frame sequences only. Its versions omit some clonotypes, under half of them owing to an unresolved V gene in the studies checked, with the rest unexplained. The sample table records over 100,000 clones; 85% of these occur just once. Jointly, the top ten make up approximately 10% of the sample. Sequencing was done on a sample of peripheral blood. The receptors derive from an elderly man with acute or convalescent COVID-19.

The chain uses TRBV21-1 and TRBJ2-7; the D call of TRBD1 is as the table states it, not checked on the DNA. TRBV21-1 is a listed pseudogene. The CDR3 totals 14 residues. The CDR3 DNA sequence: TGTGCCAGCAGCAATTCACAGGGGACAGGGGAGCAGTACTTC. Translating gives CASSNSQGTGEQYF.

The rearrangement joins TRBV27 to TRBJ2-1, with a possible D match to TRBD2 (5 bases). The CDR3 is made up of 13 amino acids. V lost 7 bases to trimming and J lost 7 bases, with 14 bases between them. Germline CDR1 reads MNHEY; CDR2 reads SMNVEV (reference sequence). The CDR3, as DNA: TGTGCCAGCACCCCGGGGAAAAAAAATGAGCAGTTCTTC. It translates to CASTPGKKNEQFF.

This sequence joins TRBV12-3 or TRBV12-4 and TRBJ1-6; TRBD1 matches 10 bases. With 7 bases clipped from V and 7 bases from J, the junction kept 1 base outside the gene matches. CDR3 length: 13 amino acids. The CDR3, as DNA: TGTGCCAGCACGACAGGGGGCAATTCACCCCTCCACTTT. It codes for CASTTGGNSPLHF.

A single count supports this clone. This chain links TRBV5-1 with TRBJ1-4; 7 positions agree with TRBD1. This CDR3 spans 16 amino acids. Germline V gene sequence: CDR1 SGHRS, CDR2 YFSETQ. With 1 base clipped from V and 7 bases from J, the junction kept 10 bases outside the gene matches. The chain's CDR3 is CASSLTGASGVEKLFF. CDR3 nucleotide sequence: TGCGCCAGCAGCTTGACAGGGGCCTCAGGAGTTGAAAAACTGTTTTTT.

V usage is TRBV30 and J usage is TRBJ1-2, with D possibly matching TRBD1 (6 bases). CDR3 length equals 12 residues. The V and J ends lost 8 bases and 1 base respectively, with 11 bases between them. Germline loops: CDR1 GTSNPN, CDR2 SVGIG (reference sequence). CDR3 coding DNA: TGTGCCGGGGGCAGGGGTAACTATGGCTACACCTTC. The encoded protein is CAGGRGNYGYTF.

This chain joins TRBV5-1 and TRBJ2-7; possibly TRBD2 for D (6 bases). The CDR3 has 13 residues. Germline assignment: CDR1 SGHRS and CDR2 YFSETQ. V gave up 4 bases and J gave up 1 base, with 9 bases separating them. The CDR3 loop reads CASSHGGSYEQYF. The CDR3 DNA reads TGCGCCAGCAGCCATGGGGGGTCCTACGAGCAGTACTTC. The whole variable domain, filled in from reference TRBV5-1 and TRBJ2-7, reads KAGVTQTPRYLIKTRGQQVTLSCSPISGHRSVSWYQQTPGQGLQFLFEYFSETQRNKGNFPGRFSGRQFSNSRSEMNVSTLELGDSALYLCASSHGGSYEQYFGPGTRLTVT.

The V and J genes are TRBV5-1 and TRBJ2-1; 13 bases are a match to TRBD2. The CDR3 has 16 amino acids. The germline gives CDR1 SGHRS, CDR2 YFSETQ. Losses at the gene ends were 4 bases for V and 5 bases for J; bases not matched to a gene: 6. CDR3 loop: CASSLATSGGNNEQFF. CDR3 nucleotide sequence: TGCGCCAGCAGCCTAGCGACTAGCGGGGGGAACAATGAGCAGTTCTTC. The full variable domain, its missing parts supplied by reference TRBV5-1 and TRBJ2-1, is KAGVTQTPRYLIKTRGQQVTLSCSPISGHRSVSWYQQTPGQGLQFLFEYFSETQRNKGNFPGRFSGRQFSNSRSEMNVSTLELGDSALYLCASSLATSGGNNEQFFGPGTRLTVL.

This clone was seen a handful of times. V gene TRBV9 combines with J gene TRBJ2-7; D perhaps matches TRBD2 (5 bases). Germline-derived CDR1 and CDR2 are SGDLS and YYNGEE. There are 15 residues in the CDR3. The germline V and J ends were trimmed by 4 bases and 3 bases, with 17 bases remaining between them. This chain's CDR3 is CASSPNFGRNYEQYF. CDR3 DNA sequence: TGTGCCAGCAGCCCCAACTTTGGGAGAAACTACGAGCAGTACTTC.

The CDR3: CASTLAGWGTDTQYF. The CDR3 DNA follows: TGTGCCAGCACCCTAGCGGGATGGGGCACAGATACGCAGTATTTT. The V and J genes are TRBV11-2 and TRBJ2-3, with 9 nucleotides matching TRBD2. Germline assignment: CDR1 SGHAT and CDR2 FQNNGV. The J segment lost 1 base and the V segment lost 7 bases, leaving 6 bases of the junction unmatched. The CDR3 contains 15 residues.

This clone was observed a single time. The V gene is TRBV6-5, the J gene TRBJ2-7, with D maybe TRBD2 (5 bases). The ends were cut back, 10 bases at V and 1 base at J, with 11 bases in the middle. Germline V gene data show CDR1 as MNHEY and CDR2 as SVGAGI. This CDR3 has 12 amino acids. CDR3 sequence: CATLRESYEQYF. In DNA, the CDR3 is TGTGCCACCTTGAGGGAATCCTACGAGCAGTACTTC.

The rearrangement uses TRBV5-6 and TRBJ2-7; 9 positions match TRBD1. This CDR3 has 14 residues. Germline-derived CDR1 and CDR2 are SGHDT and YYEEEE. After removal of 5 bases from V and 3 bases from J, the junction contained 6 bases not matched to a gene. The CDR3 reads CASSLGQGYYEQYF. The CDR3 DNA is TGTGCCAGCAGTCTAGGACAGGGGTACTACGAGCAGTACTTC.

CDR3 in amino acids: CSVVRTGALGYTF. CDR3 nucleotides: TGCAGCGTTGTAAGGACAGGTGCCCTTGGCTACACCTTC. This chain uses TRBV29-1 with TRBJ1-2; TRBD1 matches 7 bases. Germline values: CDR1 SQVTM, CDR2 ANQGSEA. V was clipped by 4 bases and J by 7 bases; unmatched bases: 9. The CDR3 is made up of 13 amino acids.